These T cell receptor beta chains were read from a single sample in a study of blood T cells in healthy people across ages. A single record per CDR3 protein comes from TCRdb applying MiXCR to the 5' RACE reads. The repertoire holds 700,000 to 900,000 distinct CDR3 sequences, with approximately 24% as singletons. These same data were also listed under a study on T cells of mothers and their children.

The sample was blood. These receptors all stem from a boy younger than 18 in good health. CDR3s include the opening cysteine and the closing phenylalanine or tryptophan. D genes are given only for firm matches. Clone size is stated in some rows and not others, as once, few, many or a class when expanded.

TRBD2	15	TRBV6-6	TRBJ2-1	NA	CASSPTLAGKNEQFF	TGTGCCAGCAGCCCTACCCTAGCGGGGAAGAATGAGCAGTTCTTC
TRBD2	13	TRBV5-4	TRBJ2-1	few	CASRRGFNNEQFF	TGTGCCAGCAGGCGGGGGTTCAACAATGAGCAGTTCTTC
NA	14	TRBV7-2	TRBJ1-1	NA	CASSFAVMNTEAFF	TGTGCCAGCAGCTTCGCAGTCATGAACACTGAAGCTTTCTTT
NA	15	TRBV3-1	TRBJ2-7	NA	CASSQVAQNSYEQYF	TGTGCCAGCAGCCAAGTCGCACAGAACTCCTACGAGCAGTACTTC
NA	14	TRBV5-1	TRBJ2-5	few	CASSLESVKLTQYF	TGCGCCAGCAGCTTGGAGTCGGTCAAATTGACCCAGTACTTC
TRBD2	15	TRBV5-1	TRBJ2-1	few	CASSMGLAGGDEQFF	TGCGCCAGCAGCATGGGACTAGCGGGGGGTGATGAGCAGTTCTTC
NA	15	TRBV12-5	TRBJ2-7	NA	CASVQQGRPGHEQYF	TGTGCTAGTGTCCAGCAAGGGAGACCTGGCCACGAGCAGTACTTC
NA	13	TRBV6-1	TRBJ2-5	NA	CASSEKRKETQYF	TGTGCCAGCAGTGAAAAGCGTAAAGAGACCCAGTACTTC
NA	18	TRBV6-5	TRBJ2-7	few	CASSYSSRAGQNHYEQYF	TGTGCCAGCAGTTACTCCAGTAGAGCTGGGCAAAACCATTACGAGCAGTACTTC
NA	16	TRBV7-9	TRBJ2-1	few	CASRRWVGPVNNEQFF	TGTGCCAGCAGACGATGGGTCGGGCCGGTAAACAATGAGCAGTTCTTC
NA	15	TRBV7-2	TRBJ2-1	NA	CASSLGSQTYNEQFF	TGTGCCAGCAGCTTAGGATCCCAGACCTACAATGAGCAGTTCTTC
TRBD2	14	TRBV12-3/TRBV12-4	TRBJ2-4	few	CASSLGGDRNIQYF	TGTGCCAGCAGCCTCGGGGGGGATAGAAACATTCAGTACTTC
TRBD1	12	TRBV28	TRBJ2-7	many	CASRGPSYEQYF	TGCGCCAGCAGGGGGCCCTCCTACGAGCAGTACTTC
NA	15	TRBV20-1	TRBJ2-7	NA	CSASAPGNEVYEQYF	TGCAGTGCTAGTGCCCCTGGGAACGAAGTCTACGAGCAGTACTTC
TRBD2	18	TRBV11-2	TRBJ2-2	once	CASSPRRAGEFGTGELFF	TGTGCCAGCAGCCCTAGGAGGGCGGGGGAGTTCGGCACCGGGGAGCTGTTTTTT
NA	14	TRBV7-9	TRBJ1-4	NA	CASTHRGAGEKLFF	TGTGCCAGCACTCACCGGGGAGCGGGGGAAAAACTGTTTTTT
NA	12	TRBV9	TRBJ2-1	few	CASSVDRGQQFF	TGTGCCAGCAGCGTAGATAGGGGTCAGCAGTTCTTC
TRBD1	16	TRBV9	TRBJ2-3	NA	CASSARDRGTTDTQYF	TGTGCCAGCAGCGCCCGGGACAGGGGAACCACAGATACGCAGTATTTT
TRBD1	16	TRBV7-9	TRBJ2-7	NA	CASSRHRDRGYYEQYF	TGTGCCAGCAGTCGACACCGGGACAGGGGGTACTACGAGCAGTACTTC
TRBD2	15	TRBV9	TRBJ2-7	NA	CASSVAPAGTYEQYF	TGTGCCAGCAGCGTAGCTCCAGCGGGAACCTACGAGCAGTACTTC
TRBD1	16	TRBV5-1	TRBJ2-1	few	CASSLIATGGGNEQFF	TGCGCCAGCAGCTTGATAGCCACAGGGGGTGGGAATGAGCAGTTCTTC
TRBD1	16	TRBV10-3	TRBJ2-2	NA	CAISESGTVNTGELFF	TGTGCCATCAGTGAGTCGGGGACAGTAAACACCGGGGAGCTGTTTTTT
NA	14	TRBV4-1	TRBJ2-1	NA	CTSSPPGSNNEQFF	TGCACCAGCAGCCCCCCGGGAAGCAACAATGAGCAGTTCTTC
NA	15	TRBV7-9	TRBJ2-1	NA	CASSQPGTNYNEQFF	TGTGCCAGCAGCCAACCCGGGACAAATTACAATGAGCAGTTCTTC
NA	13	TRBV7-9	TRBJ2-5	NA	CASRVRGSETQYF	TGTGCCAGCCGCGTCCGGGGGTCAGAGACCCAGTACTTC
TRBD2	15	TRBV28	TRBJ2-7	few	CASSLRLAGPYEQYF	TGTGCCAGCAGTTTGAGGCTAGCGGGGCCCTACGAGCAGTACTTC
NA	13	TRBV6-1	TRBJ1-1	NA	CATKGSANTEAFF	TGTGCCACCAAGGGGTCTGCGAACACTGAAGCTTTCTTT
TRBD1	15	TRBV7-3	TRBJ2-3	few	CASSSRTGLGDTQYF	TGTGCCAGCAGCTCCCGGACAGGGCTGGGGGATACGCAGTATTTT
NA	13	TRBV20-1	TRBJ2-3	NA	CSASRDLTDTQYF	TGCAGTGCAAGCAGGGACCTCACAGATACGCAGTATTTT
NA	14	TRBV5-1	TRBJ2-7	NA	CASSLGGVREEQYF	TGCGCCAGCAGCTTGGGGGGCGTAAGGGAGGAGCAGTACTTC
NA	17	TRBV7-9	TRBJ2-3	few	CASSLVGPRLSADTQYF	TGTGCCAGCAGCTTAGTCGGACCGAGGTTAAGCGCAGATACGCAGTATTTT
TRBD1	15	TRBV6-5	TRBJ2-1	few	CASIYRGRIFDEQFF	TGTGCCAGCATTTACAGGGGGCGGATATTCGATGAGCAGTTCTTC
NA	11	TRBV19	TRBJ2-4	NA	CASSMMDIQYF	TGTGCCAGTAGTATGATGGACATTCAGTACTTC
NA	16	TRBV21-1	TRBJ1-6	few	CASSKVLSQHNSPLHF	TGTGCCAGCAGCAAAGTTCTCAGCCAGCATAATTCACCCCTCCACTTT
NA	13	TRBV4-3	TRBJ1-5	NA	CASSAQGDQPQHF	TGCGCCAGCAGCGCACAGGGTGATCAGCCCCAGCATTTT
NA	12	TRBV10-2	TRBJ2-1	few	CASLRSYNEQFF	TGCGCCAGCCTCCGCTCCTACAATGAGCAGTTCTTC
NA	15	TRBV9	TRBJ1-1	NA	CASSLDGAMNTEAFF	TGTGCCAGCAGCTTAGACGGGGCCATGAACACTGAAGCTTTCTTT
NA	10	TRBV6-6	TRBJ1-2	few	CASKSDGYTF	TGTGCCAGCAAGAGTGATGGCTACACCTTC
TRBD2	14	TRBV5-1	TRBJ2-5	NA	CASSFGSGEETQYF	TGCGCCAGCAGCTTTGGTAGCGGGGAAGAGACCCAGTACTTC
TRBD2	16	TRBV20-1	TRBJ2-5	NA	CSARTGVAGGQETQYF	TGCAGTGCTAGAACGGGCGTAGCGGGGGGGCAAGAGACCCAGTACTTC
TRBD2	14	TRBV20-1	TRBJ2-5	NA	CSAIAGGPWETQYF	TGCAGTGCAATAGCGGGGGGGCCTTGGGAGACCCAGTACTTC